This T cell receptor beta chain was captured by sequencing in a study of neurological immune-mediated disorders. Study conclusions and caveats: Private repertoires in all groups were suggested, as expanded clones shared no CDR3 amino acid sequences across subjects.

5'RACE generated cDNA with 10-nucleotide random UMIs. TCRdb re-called the 5' RACE reads with MiXCR, one entry per CDR3 protein. The table has tens of thousands of distinct CDR3 sequences, roughly 13% seen once; the top ten hold roughly a tenth. The unsorted libraries originated from 2 million PBMCs that had been stored at -80 C. Germline-derived CDR1 and CDR2 are SGDLS and YYNGEE. V was pared by 0 bases and J by 0 bases, with 10 bases between. This CDR3 has 15 residues. In this sample, this clonotype turned up many times. Its antigen is not identified. The sequence was obtained from a woman aged 60-70 years with HTLV-1-associated myelopathy (HAM/TSP). The source material was PBMCs. The rearrangement links TRBV9 to TRBJ2-7, with D uncertain. DNA for the CDR3: TGTGCCAGCAGCGTAGGAGGCACCGACTCCTACGAGCAGTACTTC. Its translation: CASSVGGTDSYEQYF.